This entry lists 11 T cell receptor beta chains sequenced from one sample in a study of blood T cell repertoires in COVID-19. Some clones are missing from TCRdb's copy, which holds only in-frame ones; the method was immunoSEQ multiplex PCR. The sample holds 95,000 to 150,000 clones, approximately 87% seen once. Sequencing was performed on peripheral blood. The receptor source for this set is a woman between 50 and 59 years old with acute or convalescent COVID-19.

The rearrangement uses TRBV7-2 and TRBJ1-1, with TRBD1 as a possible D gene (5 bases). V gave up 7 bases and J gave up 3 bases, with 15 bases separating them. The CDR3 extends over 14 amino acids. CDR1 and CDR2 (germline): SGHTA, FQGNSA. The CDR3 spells CASTNGHYDTEAFF. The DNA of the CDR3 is TGTGCCAGCACCAACGGACATTATGACACTGAAGCTTTCTTT.

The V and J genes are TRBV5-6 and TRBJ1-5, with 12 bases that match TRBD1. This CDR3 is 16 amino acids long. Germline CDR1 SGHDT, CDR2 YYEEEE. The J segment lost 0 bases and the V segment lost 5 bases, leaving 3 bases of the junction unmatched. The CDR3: CASRGTGGFSNQPQHF. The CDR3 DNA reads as TGTGCCAGCAGAGGGACAGGGGGCTTTAGCAATCAGCCCCAGCATTTT.

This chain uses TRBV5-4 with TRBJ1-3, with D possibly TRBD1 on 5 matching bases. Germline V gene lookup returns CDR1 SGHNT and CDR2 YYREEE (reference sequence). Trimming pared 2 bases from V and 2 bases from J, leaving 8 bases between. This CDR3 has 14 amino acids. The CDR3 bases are TGTGCCAGCAGCTTTCAAGGGGCTGGAAACACCATATATTTT. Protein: CASSFQGAGNTIYF. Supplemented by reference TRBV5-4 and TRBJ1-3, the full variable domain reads ETGVTQSPTHLIKTRGQQVTLRCSSQSGHNTVSWYQQALGQGPQFIFQYYREEENGRGNFPPRFSGLQFPNYSSELNVNALELDDSALYLCASSFQGAGNTIYFGEGSWLTVV.

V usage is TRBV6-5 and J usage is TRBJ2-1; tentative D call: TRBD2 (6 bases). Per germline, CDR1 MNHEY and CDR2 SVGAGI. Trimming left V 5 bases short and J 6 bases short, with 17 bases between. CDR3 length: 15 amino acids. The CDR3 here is CASSTTAGLLNEQFF. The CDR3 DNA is TGTGCCAGCAGTACCACAGCGGGCCTACTCAATGAGCAGTTCTTC.

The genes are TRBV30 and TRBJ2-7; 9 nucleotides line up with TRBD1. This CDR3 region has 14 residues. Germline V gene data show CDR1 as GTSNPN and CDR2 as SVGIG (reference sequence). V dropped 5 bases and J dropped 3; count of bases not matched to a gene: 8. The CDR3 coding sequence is TGTGCCTGGGACCGGACAGGGGCTGTCTACGAGCAGTACTTC. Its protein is CAWDRTGAVYEQYF.

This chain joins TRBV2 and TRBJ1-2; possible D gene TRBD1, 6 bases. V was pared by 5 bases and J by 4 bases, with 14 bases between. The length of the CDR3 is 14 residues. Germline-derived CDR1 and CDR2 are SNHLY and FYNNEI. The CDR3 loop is CASSLLTGSYGYTF. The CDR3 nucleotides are TGTGCCAGCAGTTTACTGACAGGTTCCTATGGCTACACCTTC.

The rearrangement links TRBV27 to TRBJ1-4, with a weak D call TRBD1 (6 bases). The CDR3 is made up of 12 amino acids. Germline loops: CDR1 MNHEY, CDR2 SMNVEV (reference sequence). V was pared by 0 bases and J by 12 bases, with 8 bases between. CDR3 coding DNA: TGTGCCAGCAGTTTATCGGCAGGGGAACTGTTTTTT. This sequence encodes CASSLSAGELFF.

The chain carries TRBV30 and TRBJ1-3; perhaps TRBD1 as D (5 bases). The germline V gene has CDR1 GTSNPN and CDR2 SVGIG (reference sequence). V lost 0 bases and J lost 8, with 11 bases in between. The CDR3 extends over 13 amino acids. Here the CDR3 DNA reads TGTGCCTGGAGTGTACAGGCGGCGGACACCATATATTTT. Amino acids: CAWSVQAADTIYF.

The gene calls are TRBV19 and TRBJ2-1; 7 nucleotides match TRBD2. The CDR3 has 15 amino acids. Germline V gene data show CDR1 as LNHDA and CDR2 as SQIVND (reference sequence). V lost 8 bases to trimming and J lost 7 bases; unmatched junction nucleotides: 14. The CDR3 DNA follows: TGTGCCAGTGGACGGGGAGCGGGACTAATAAATGAGCAGTTCTTC. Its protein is CASGRGAGLINEQFF.

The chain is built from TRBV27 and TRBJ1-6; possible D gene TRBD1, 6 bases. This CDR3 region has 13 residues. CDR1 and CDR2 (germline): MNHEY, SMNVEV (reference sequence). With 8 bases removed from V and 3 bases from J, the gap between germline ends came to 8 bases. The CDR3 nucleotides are TGTGCCAGCGGGGGACACTATAATTCACCCCTCCACTTT. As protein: CASGGHYNSPLHF.

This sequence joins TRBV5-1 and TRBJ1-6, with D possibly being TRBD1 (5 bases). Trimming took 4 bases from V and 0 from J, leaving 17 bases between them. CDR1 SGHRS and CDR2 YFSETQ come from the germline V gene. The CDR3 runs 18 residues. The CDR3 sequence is CASSPDPTARSYNSPLHF. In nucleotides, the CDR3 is TGCGCCAGCAGCCCTGATCCGACAGCGCGCTCCTATAATTCACCCCTCCACTTT.